The 7 T cell receptor beta chains listed next were all sequenced from one sample in a study of T-cell memory formation after mild COVID-19. MiXCR, applied by TCRdb to the 5' RACE reads, yields one record per CDR3 protein. This table holds hundreds of thousands of distinct CDR3 sequences, 20% to 25% found once. Sequencing used PBMCs or a T cell subset sorted from them (not recorded which). All receptors derive from an adult woman who had mild COVID-19 (a few samples of this study predate the infection). Cell type and time point are not known.

The V call is TRBV6-2 or TRBV6-3, the J call TRBJ2-7; the match to TRBD2 covers 8 bases. The CDR3 covers 14 residues. Losses at the gene ends were 2 bases for V and 3 bases for J; bases not matched to a gene: 3. Germline CDR1 is MNHEY and CDR2 is SVGEGT. CDR3 residues: CASSYRGGFYEQYF. The CDR3 coding sequence is TGTGCCAGCAGTTACCGGGGGGGCTTCTACGAGCAGTACTTC.

The table lists this clonotype with a few counts. This chain uses TRBV4-2 with TRBJ2-2; TRBD1 is a possible D gene (6 bases). The germline gives CDR1 LGHNA, CDR2 YNFKEQ. Trimming stripped 5 bases from V and 1 base from J, with 14 bases between. CDR3 size: 16 residues. The CDR3 DNA follows: TGTGCCAGCAGCGAATCCCAGGGGAAGAACACCGGGGAGCTGTTTTTT. Its protein is CASSESQGKNTGELFF.

This rearrangement joins TRBV20-1 to TRBJ2-5; no definite D call. This CDR3 region has 13 residues. V was pared by 3 bases and J by 1 base, with 9 bases between. The germline V gene has CDR1 DFQATT and CDR2 SNEGSKA (reference sequence). The CDR3 region is CSASGPFQETQYF. The CDR3 bases are TGCAGTGCTAGCGGGCCCTTCCAAGAGACCCAGTACTTC.

The chain recombines TRBV5-6 with TRBJ1-2, with D unclear. This CDR3 is built from 15 residues. Trimming removed 0 bases at V and 0 bases at J, with 9 bases between. Germline V lookup: CDR1 SGHDT, CDR2 YYEEEE. The CDR3 bases are TGTGCCAGCAGCTTGGCACAGACCTCTAACTATGGCTACACCTTC. Translating gives CASSLAQTSNYGYTF.

The rearrangement links TRBV7-9 to TRBJ2-1, with 10 nucleotides matching TRBD1. This CDR3 has 16 residues. Looked up from germline, CDR1 is SEHNR and CDR2 is FQNEAQ (reference sequence). V trimming: 6 bases; J trimming: 2 bases; junction bases outside the gene matches: 7. For the CDR3, the DNA is TGTGCCAGCAGTTATACCGGGACAGGGGCCTACAATGAGCAGTTCTTC. Translation gives CASSYTGTGAYNEQFF. The full variable domain, completed using reference TRBV7-9 and TRBJ2-1, is DTGVSQNPRHKITKRGQNVTFRCDPISEHNRLYWYRQTLGQGPEFLTYFQNEAQLEKSRLLSDRFSAERPKGSFSTLEIQRTEQGDSAMYLCASSYTGTGAYNEQFFGPGTRLTVL.

The sample holds a few counts of this clonotype. V gene TRBV14 combines with J gene TRBJ2-1; 10 nucleotides align to TRBD2. The CDR3 runs 16 residues. Unmatched junction bases numbered 6, after V lost 3 bases and J lost 4 bases. CDR1 is SGHDN and CDR2 is FVKESK in the germline V gene. The CDR3 DNA is TGTGCCAGCAGCCAGCCGGGACTAGCGCCTTACAATGAGCAGTTCTTC. Translation gives CASSQPGLAPYNEQFF. Supplemented by reference TRBV14 and TRBJ2-1, the full variable domain reads EAGVTQFPSHSVIEKGQTVTLRCDPISGHDNLYWYRRVMGKEIKFLLHFVKESKQDESGMPNNRFLAERTGGTYSTLKVQPAELEDSGVYFCASSQPGLAPYNEQFFGPGTRLTVL.

The chain links TRBV6-5 to TRBJ1-5; TRBD1 might be the D (6 bases). Trimming cost V 6 bases and J 3 bases, with 12 bases left between them. This CDR3 region has 14 residues. Per germline, CDR1 MNHEY and CDR2 SVGAGI. The CDR3 nucleotides read TGTGCCAGCAGAGCAGGACAGTCCAATCAGCCCCAGCATTTT. As protein: CASRAGQSNQPQHF.